The next 7 T cell receptor beta chains were all read from a single sample in a study of cytomegalovirus exposure and HLA in healthy donors. This table comes from immunoSEQ multiplex PCR, and its TCRdb copy is limited to in-frame clones, with some not included. This sample carries around 160,000 clones, more than 75% of them seen once, and the ten largest clones take around 3%. Sequenced: PBMCs. These receptor sequences come from a man aged 18 to 30 in good health and CMV-seronegative.

This sequence joins TRBV4-1 and TRBJ2-7, with a possible D match to TRBD1 (7 bases). Looked up from germline, CDR1 is MGHRA and CDR2 is YSYEKL. The V and J ends lost 0 bases and 3 bases respectively, with 12 bases between them. CDR3 length: 15 amino acids. This CDR3 reads CASSQDPGGFYEQYF. The CDR3 DNA reads as TGCGCCAGCAGCCAAGACCCAGGGGGGTTCTACGAGCAGTACTTC.

The V gene is TRBV11-1, the J gene TRBJ2-1, with TRBD2 as a possible D gene (6 bases). Trimming left V 5 bases short and J 6 bases short, with 17 bases between. Germline assignment: CDR1 SGHAT and CDR2 FQDESV (reference sequence). CDR3 length: 15 amino acids. Here the CDR3 DNA reads TGTGCCAGCAGCCTTTCGGGACTCGACCCCAATGAGCAGTTCTTC. This codes for CASSLSGLDPNEQFF.

The CDR3: CASRKTAAGGWQYV. The DNA of the CDR3 is TGTGCCAGCAGAAAGACTGCTGCGGGTGGGTGGCAGTACGTC. The chain has TRBV6-5 and TRBJ2-7; a possible D gene is TRBD2 (5 bases). The V gene's germline CDR1 is MNHEY and CDR2 SVGAGI. The CDR3 totals 14 residues. The V and J ends lost 6 bases and 9 bases respectively, with 21 bases between them.

This chain connects TRBV28 to TRBJ1-3; a possible D gene is TRBD1 (5 bases). This CDR3 is 15 amino acids long. Trimming removed 7 bases from V and 2 bases from J, with 15 bases in between. Germline V CDR1 and CDR2: MDHEN, SYDVKM. CDR3 in DNA: TGTGCCAGCATACTCTCAGGGATTACTGGAAACACCATATATTTT. Translated: CASILSGITGNTIYF.

This clone was observed a single time. The chain is built from TRBV27 and TRBJ2-7; TRBD2 matches 9 bases. The CDR3 runs to 15 residues. CDR1 and CDR2 from the germline V gene are MNHEY and SMNVEV (reference sequence). Unmatched junction bases numbered 11, after V lost 4 bases and J lost 7 bases. CDR3 sequence: CASSSPSGEGVEQYF. The CDR3 region has the DNA TGTGCCAGCAGTTCGCCTAGCGGGGAAGGGGTAGAGCAGTACTTC.

This clone has just one count. The J gene is TRBJ2-6, the V gene TRBV5-1, with D possibly being TRBD1 (5 bases). CDR3 length: 14 residues. V was trimmed by 1 base and J by 4 bases, leaving 6 bases between them. The germline gives CDR1 SGHRS, CDR2 YFSETQ. The CDR3 nucleotides read TGCGCCAGCAGCTTGTGGGGCGGGGCCAACGTCCTGACTTTC. It codes for CASSLWGGANVLTF.

The chain joins TRBV19 to TRBJ2-2; D perhaps matches TRBD1 (5 bases). Looked up from germline, CDR1 is LNHDA and CDR2 is SQIVND (reference sequence). V was trimmed by 4 bases and J by 4 bases, leaving 13 bases between them. This CDR3 comprises 15 residues. This CDR3 reads CASSNQGKITGELFF. The CDR3 coding sequence is TGTGCCAGTAGTAACCAGGGAAAAATCACCGGGGAGCTGTTTTTT.